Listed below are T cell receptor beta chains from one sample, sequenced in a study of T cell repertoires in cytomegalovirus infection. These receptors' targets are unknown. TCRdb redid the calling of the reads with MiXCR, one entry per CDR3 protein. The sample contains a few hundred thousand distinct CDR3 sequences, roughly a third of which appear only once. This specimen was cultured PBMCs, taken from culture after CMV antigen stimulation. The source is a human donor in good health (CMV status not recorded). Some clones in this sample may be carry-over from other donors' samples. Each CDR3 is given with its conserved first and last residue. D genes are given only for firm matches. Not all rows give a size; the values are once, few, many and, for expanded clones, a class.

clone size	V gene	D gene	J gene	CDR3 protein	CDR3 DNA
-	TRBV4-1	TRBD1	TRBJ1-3	CASSQDWTGSLTGNTIYF	TGCGCCAGCAGCCAAGATTGGACAGGGAGTCTTACTGGAAACACCATATATTTT
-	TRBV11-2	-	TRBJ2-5	CASSLGLPGAGLTETQYF	TGTGCCAGCAGCTTAGGATTGCCGGGGGCAGGCCTTACAGAGACCCAGTACTTC
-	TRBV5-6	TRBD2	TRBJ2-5	CASRQGTIQKETQYF	TGTGCCAGCAGACAAGGGACTATCCAAAAAGAGACCCAGTACTTC
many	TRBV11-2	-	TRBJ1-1	CASSLVDLPAAEAFF	TGTGCCAGCAGCTTAGTCGACCTGCCCGCAGCTGAAGCTTTCTTT
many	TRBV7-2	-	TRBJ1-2	CASSTADTYYGYTF	TGTGCCAGCAGCACCGCGGACACATACTATGGCTACACCTTC
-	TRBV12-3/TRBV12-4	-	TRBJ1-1	CASSMWNMNTEAFF	TGTGCCAGCAGTATGTGGAATATGAACACTGAAGCTTTCTTT
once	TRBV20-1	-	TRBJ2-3	CSARDGQRSTDTQYF	TGCAGTGCTAGAGATGGTCAGCGGAGCACAGATACGCAGTATTTT
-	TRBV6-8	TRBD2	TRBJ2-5	CASSYSRGQETQYF	TGTGCCAGCAGTTACTCGCGGGGGCAAGAGACCCAGTACTTC
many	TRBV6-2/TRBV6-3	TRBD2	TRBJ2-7	CASSYSWTSGARQYF	TGTGCCAGCAGTTACTCCTGGACTAGCGGCGCCAGGCAGTACTTC
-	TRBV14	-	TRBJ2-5	CASSQGRRFIETQYF	TGTGCCAGCAGCCAAGGTCGAAGGTTCATCGAGACCCAGTACTTC
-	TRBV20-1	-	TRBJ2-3	CSAKYGGPADTQYF	TGCAGTGCTAAGTACGGGGGGCCGGCAGATACGCAGTATTTT
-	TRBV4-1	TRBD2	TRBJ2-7	CASSQDGTSWSEQYF	TGCGCCAGCAGCCAAGACGGGACTAGCTGGTCCGAGCAGTACTTC
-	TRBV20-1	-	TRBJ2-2	CSARNSGVAPTGELFF	TGCAGTGCTAGGAACTCGGGGGTAGCGCCCACCGGGGAGCTGTTTTTT
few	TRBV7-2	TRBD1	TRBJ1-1	CASSLMAGGSTEAFF	TGTGCCAGCAGCTTAATGGCAGGGGGGAGCACTGAAGCTTTCTTT
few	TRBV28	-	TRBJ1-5	CASSVTGGQPQHF	TGTGCCAGCTCGGTTACGGGAGGTCAGCCCCAGCATTTT
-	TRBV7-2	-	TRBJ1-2	CASSFDRWIGGYTF	TGTGCCAGCAGCTTTGATCGGTGGATTGGTGGCTACACCTTC
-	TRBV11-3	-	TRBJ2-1	CASSPYTPGDEQFF	TGTGCCAGCAGCCCGTACACCCCGGGGGATGAGCAGTTCTTC
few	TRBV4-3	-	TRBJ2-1	CASSQEREPYNEQFF	TGCGCCAGCAGCCAGGAAAGAGAACCCTACAATGAGCAGTTCTTC
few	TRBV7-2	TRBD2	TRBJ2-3	CASSVWTSGRADTQYF	TGTGCCAGCAGCGTCTGGACTAGCGGGAGGGCCGATACGCAGTATTTT
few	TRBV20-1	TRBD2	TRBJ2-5	CSARGGLVQETQYF	TGCAGTGCTAGAGGGGGACTAGTCCAAGAGACCCAGTACTTC
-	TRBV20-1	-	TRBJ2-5	CSATTGYGAAVSQYF	TGCAGTGCTACGACCGGCTATGGGGCTGCTGTGTCCCAGTACTTC
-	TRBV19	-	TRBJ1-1	CASSIRQGNTEAFF	TGTGCCAGTAGTATCCGTCAGGGGAACACTGAAGCTTTCTTT
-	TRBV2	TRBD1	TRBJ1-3	CASRDRGPTGNTIYF	TGTGCCAGCAGGGACAGGGGGCCGACCGGAAACACCATATATTTT
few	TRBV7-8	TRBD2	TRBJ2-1	CASSPGGFEQFF	TGTGCCAGCAGCCCGGGGGGTTTTGAGCAGTTCTTC
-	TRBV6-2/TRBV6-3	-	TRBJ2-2	CASSWSPQNTGELFF	TGTGCCAGCAGTTGGTCGCCGCAAAACACCGGGGAGCTGTTTTTT
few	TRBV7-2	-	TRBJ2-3	CASSTDRTDTQYF	TGTGCCAGCAGTACCGACAGGACAGATACGCAGTATTTT
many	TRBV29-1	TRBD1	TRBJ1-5	CSVGGQGNQPQHF	TGCAGCGTTGGAGGACAGGGAAATCAGCCCCAGCATTTT
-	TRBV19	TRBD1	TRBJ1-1	CASSTTGKVTEAFF	TGTGCCAGTAGTACGACAGGGAAAGTTACTGAAGCTTTCTTT
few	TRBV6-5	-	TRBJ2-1	CASSYSWGDEQFF	TGTGCCAGCAGTTACTCGTGGGGAGATGAGCAGTTCTTC
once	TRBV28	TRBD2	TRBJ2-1	CASSFGTSGRAYNEQFF	TGTGCCAGCAGTTTCGGGACTAGCGGGAGGGCCTACAATGAGCAGTTCTTC
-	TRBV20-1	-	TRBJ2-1	CSASEGYEQFF	TGCAGTGCTAGTGAAGGATATGAGCAGTTCTTC
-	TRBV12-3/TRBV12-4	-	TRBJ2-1	CASRLGGEQFF	TGTGCCAGCAGGTTGGGTGGTGAGCAGTTCTTC
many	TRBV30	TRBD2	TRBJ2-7	CAWSVEASGRGQYF	TGTGCCTGGAGTGTAGAGGCTAGCGGGAGGGGGCAGTACTTC
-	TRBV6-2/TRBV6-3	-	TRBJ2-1	CASSTRRALSFEQFF	TGTGCCAGCAGTACGAGACGCGCTCTTTCCTTTGAGCAGTTCTTC
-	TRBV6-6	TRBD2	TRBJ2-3	CASSYPVAGTTDTQYF	TGTGCCAGCAGTTACCCTGTAGCGGGGACCACAGATACGCAGTATTTT
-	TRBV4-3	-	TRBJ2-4	CASSLNMMANIQYF	TGCGCCAGCAGCCTAAACATGATGGCAAACATTCAGTACTTC
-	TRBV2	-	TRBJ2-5	CASSEGGTRTQYF	TGTGCCAGCAGTGAGGGGGGGACAAGGACCCAGTACTTC
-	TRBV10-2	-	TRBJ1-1	CASSEVQPTEAFF	TGCGCCAGCAGTGAGGTTCAGCCTACTGAAGCTTTCTTT
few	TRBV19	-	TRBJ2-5	CASSIVTQETQYF	TGTGCCAGTAGTATCGTCACCCAAGAGACCCAGTACTTC
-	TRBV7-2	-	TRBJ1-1	CASSLYGRTNTEAFF	TGTGCCAGCAGCCTATACGGACGGACGAACACTGAAGCTTTCTTT